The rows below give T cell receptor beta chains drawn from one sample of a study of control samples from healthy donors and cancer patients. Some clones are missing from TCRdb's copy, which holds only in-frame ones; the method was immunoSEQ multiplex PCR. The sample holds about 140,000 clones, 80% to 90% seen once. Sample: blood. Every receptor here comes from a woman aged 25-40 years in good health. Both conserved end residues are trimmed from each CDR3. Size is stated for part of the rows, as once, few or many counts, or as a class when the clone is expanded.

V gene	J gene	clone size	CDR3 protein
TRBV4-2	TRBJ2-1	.	ASSPRGEVAGYNEQF
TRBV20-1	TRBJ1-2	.	SASPDGQKLPAWFSNYGYT
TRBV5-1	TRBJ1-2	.	ASSLTVYGYGYT
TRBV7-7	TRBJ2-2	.	ASSFSGSPGELF
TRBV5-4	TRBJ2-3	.	ASSLSLAGVPTDTQY
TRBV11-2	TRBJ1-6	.	ASSQSTGSNSPLH
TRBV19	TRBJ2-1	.	ASSQPGLAVYNEQF
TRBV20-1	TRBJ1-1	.	SASRGQLNTEAF
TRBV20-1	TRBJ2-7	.	SVSPLYEQY
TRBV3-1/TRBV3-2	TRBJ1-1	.	ASSQGRAAEAF
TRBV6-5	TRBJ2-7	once	ASRRTESSYEQY
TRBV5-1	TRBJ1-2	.	ASSSGQYGYT
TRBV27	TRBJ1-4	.	ASRGLRQDEKLF
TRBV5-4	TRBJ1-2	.	ASSPEQGIYGYT
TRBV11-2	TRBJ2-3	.	ASSPGTSGRAGTQY
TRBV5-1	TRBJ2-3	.	ASSLDRTSTDTQY
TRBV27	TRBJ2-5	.	ASSPLGETQY
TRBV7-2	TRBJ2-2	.	ASSPGSFRNTGELF
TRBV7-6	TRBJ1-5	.	ASSLVPQSQPQH
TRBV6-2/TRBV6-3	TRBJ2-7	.	ASSYLPAGAGEQY
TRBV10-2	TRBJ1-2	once	ASSESADRPDYGYT
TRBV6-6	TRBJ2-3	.	ASSYSSLAGADTQY
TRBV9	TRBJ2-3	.	ASSVGYITDTQY
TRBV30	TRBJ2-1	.	AWSLGKSSYNEQF
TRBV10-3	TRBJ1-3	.	AISKTGEVAGNTIY
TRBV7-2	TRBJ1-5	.	ASSSLRDQPQH
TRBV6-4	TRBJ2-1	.	ASSEPSGTNNEQF
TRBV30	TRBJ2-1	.	AWSVSLADYNEQF
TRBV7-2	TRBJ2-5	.	ASSLRGIQETQY
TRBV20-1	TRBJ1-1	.	SASRQGNTEAF
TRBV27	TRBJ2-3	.	ATFSPSGLTDTQY
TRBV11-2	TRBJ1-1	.	ASTPRGVGEAF
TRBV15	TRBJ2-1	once	ATSPPLSGRNNEQF